These 10 T cell receptor beta chains share one sample of origin, sequenced in a study of T-cell reconstitution after alpha-beta-depleted transplantation in children. As it was prepared, the TCRbeta library received unique molecular identifiers. TCRdb reprocessed the PCR reads with MiXCR, giving one entry per CDR3 protein. The sample consists of around 360,000 distinct CDR3 sequences, 9% to 12% of them appearing once. Source: PBMCs from the stem cell graft donor, taken from the stem cell graft. Receptors originate from a human donor who donated a stem cell graft to a child with acute lymphoblastic leukemia.

Many counts were recorded for this clonotype. The V and J genes are TRBV7-8 and TRBJ2-1; D is unresolved. CDR1 and CDR2 from the germline V gene are SGHVS and FQNEAQ. V was clipped by 1 base and J by 0 bases, with 13 bases between them. This CDR3 region has 17 residues. CDR3: CASSLERTPSSYNEQFF. CDR3 DNA sequence: TGTGCCAGCAGCTTAGAGAGGACCCCGAGCTCCTACAATGAGCAGTTCTTC.

V gene TRBV25-1 combines with J gene TRBJ1-2; no firm D call. V lost 4 bases, J lost 4 bases, and 16 bases lay in between. Looked up from germline, CDR1 is MGHDK and CDR2 is SYGVNS. CDR3 length: 15 amino acids. The CDR3 nucleotides are TGTGCCAGCAGTGTAGTAGGCCCAGTAGGCTATGGCTACACCTTC. Protein: CASSVVGPVGYGYTF.

There are a few counts of this clonotype. J is TRBJ2-6 and V is TRBV29-1, with no clear D. CDR1 and CDR2 (germline): SQVTM, ANQGSEA. CDR3 length: 14 residues. Trimming took off 4 bases at V and 1 base at J, with 8 bases between the two ends. CDR3 sequence reads: CSVGTSSGANVLTF. CDR3 nucleotides: TGCAGCGTTGGAACGTCTTCTGGGGCCAACGTCCTGACTTTC. Full variable domain (remainder filled in from reference TRBV29-1 and TRBJ2-6): SAVISQKPSRDICQRGTSLTIQCQVDSQVTMMFWYRQQPGQSLTLIATANQGSEATYESGFVIDKFPISRPNLTFSTLTVSNMSPEDSSIYLCSVGTSSGANVLTFGAGSRLTVL.

This sequence joins TRBV12-3 or TRBV12-4 and TRBJ1-5, with D possibly TRBD1 on 6 matching bases. The CDR3 sequence is 16 residues long. Deletions cut 2 bases from V and 1 base from J, with 12 bases between. The CDR3 DNA sequence: TGTGCCAGCAGTTTAACCGGGGGGCAGAGCAATCAGCCCCAGCATTTT. Its protein product is CASSLTGGQSNQPQHF.

J is TRBJ2-3 and V is TRBV20-1, with D perhaps given as TRBD1 or TRBD2 (6 bases each). V lost 6 bases and J 2 bases, leaving 15 bases between the germline ends. The CDR3 runs to 14 residues. CDR1 and CDR2 from the germline V gene are DFQATT and SNEGSKA (reference sequence). The CDR3 bases are TGCAGTGCGGAGGGGACATCTCTCACAGATACGCAGTATTTT. Translated, it gives CSAEGTSLTDTQYF.

This clonotype was detected many times. One end of the junction does not line up with germline, which may come from a read error. This chain joins TRBV27 and TRBJ1-2; 10 nucleotides match TRBD1. This CDR3 spans 13 amino acids. The germline V gene encodes CDR1 MNHEY and CDR2 SMNVEV (reference sequence). The CDR3 nucleotides are TGTGCCAGCAGTTCCCGGGACAGGGGACCTTTTGTCTTC. It encodes CASSSRDRGPFVF.

In its sample, this clonotype was seen a few times. Here the CDR3 DNA reads TGTGCCAGCAGCCCGACAGGGGGGCCTTCCGGGTTCTTT. This codes for CASSPTGGPSGFF. This rearrangement joins TRBV12-3 or TRBV12-4 to TRBJ1-1, with 9 positions matching TRBD1. After removal of 6 bases from V and 14 bases from J, the junction contained 13 bases not matched to a gene. This CDR3 is 13 amino acids long.

Only a few counts were recorded for this clonotype. The chain recombines TRBV3-1 with TRBJ1-5; 7 nucleotides match TRBD1. The V segment lost 1 base and the J segment 11 bases; nucleotides outside the gene matches: 5. The CDR3 covers 13 residues. Per the germline V gene, CDR1 is LGHDT and CDR2 is YNNKEL (reference sequence). CDR3 in DNA: TGTGCCAGCAGCCAAGCGGAAGGGGGCTCCCAGCATTTT. Translated: CASSQAEGGSQHF.

This clonotype was found a few times. The V and J genes are TRBV2 and TRBJ1-6; no clear D gene. V lost 4 bases and J lost 8, with 9 bases in between. CDR1 SNHLY and CDR2 FYNNEI come from the germline V gene. This CDR3 comprises 13 residues. The CDR3 DNA is TGTGCCAGCAGTGGAGTCAGACATTCACCCCTCCACTTT. It specifies CASSGVRHSPLHF.

The chain carries TRBV12-3 or TRBV12-4 and TRBJ1-1; D gene unclear. V was pared by 3 bases and J by 5 bases, with 13 bases between. CDR3 length: 14 residues. In DNA form, the CDR3 reads TGTGCCAGCAGTTTCGCCGCGCCTAGGACTGAAGCTTTCTTT. Its protein is CASSFAAPRTEAFF.